This TCR beta chain is from a study of cytomegalovirus exposure and HLA in healthy donors. Study results and limitations: That first-cohort TCR clusters tended to co-occur in the 100 to 150 validation repertoires was found in a later analysis.

Turning to this clone: What it recognizes is unknown.

The protocol was immunoSEQ multiplex PCR, while the TCRdb copy is restricted to in-frame clones and leaves out a portion. The sample lists about 190,000 clones, around 88% seen once, with approximately 1.5% in the top ten. Separation from the roughly 690-subject first cohort characterized the roughly 120-subject validation cohort, to which the donors belonged. The germline V and J ends were trimmed by 3 bases and 2 bases, with 14 bases remaining between them. The germline CDR1 and CDR2 sequences are SGHVS and FNYEAQ. There are 16 residues in the CDR3. The clonotype originates from a woman younger than 30 in good health and CMV-seronegative. The chain employs TRBV7-6 and TRBJ2-1, with a weak D call TRBD2 (5 bases). Sequencing input: PBMCs. The CDR3 here is CASSFKSPGTYNEQFF. In DNA form, the CDR3 reads TGTGCCAGCAGCTTCAAATCCCCCGGGACCTACAATGAGCAGTTCTTC.